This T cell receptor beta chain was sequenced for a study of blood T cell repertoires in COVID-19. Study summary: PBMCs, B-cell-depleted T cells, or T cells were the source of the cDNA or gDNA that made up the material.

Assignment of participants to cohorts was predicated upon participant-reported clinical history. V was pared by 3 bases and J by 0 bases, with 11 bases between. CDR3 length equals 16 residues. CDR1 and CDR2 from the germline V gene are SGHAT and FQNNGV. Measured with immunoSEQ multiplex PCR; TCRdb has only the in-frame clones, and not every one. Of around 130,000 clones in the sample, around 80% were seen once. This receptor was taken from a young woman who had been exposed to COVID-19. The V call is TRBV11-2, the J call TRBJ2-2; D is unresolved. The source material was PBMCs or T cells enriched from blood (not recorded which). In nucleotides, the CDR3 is TGTGCCAGCAGCTTCATCCCCGGAGCGAACACCGGGGAGCTGTTTTTT. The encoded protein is CASSFIPGANTGELFF.